One TCR beta chain is described in this entry. Its target is not known. Method: immunoSEQ multiplex PCR; TCRdb's copy keeps in-frame clones and lacks some. The sample consists of fewer than 150,000 clones, more than 70% of them appearing once. The entry originates in a study of cytomegalovirus exposure and HLA in healthy donors. Between the trimmed V and J ends, which lost 1 base and 6 bases, there was a span of 12 bases. In germline, CDR1 is PRHDT, CDR2 FYEKMQ (reference sequence). This CDR3 is built from 14 residues. General study results and limits: Associated with cytomegalovirus, according to the listing, were some 150 TCR beta chains. Subsequent analysis revealed that first-cohort TCR clusters tended to co-occur in the 130 or so validation repertoires.

The sequence was obtained from a man between 18 and 29 years old in good health and CMV-seronegative. Material: PBMCs. The J gene is TRBJ1-1, the V gene TRBV13; perhaps TRBD1 as D (5 bases). The CDR3 sequence: CASSLEGEGAEAFF. For the CDR3, the DNA is TGTGCCAGCAGCTTAGAGGGCGAAGGGGCTGAAGCTTTCTTT.